The T cell receptor beta chain described here comes from a study of cytomegalovirus exposure and HLA in healthy donors (dated by TCRdb to about 2017). Describing the broader study: An earlier analysis of 550 to 700 of the donors reported approximately 300 Gb of sequence data and more than 90 million unique TCR beta sequences from 150 million to 200 million T cells. An early release covering roughly 580 HLA-typed donors comprised about 300 gigabases of sequencing data and 85 million to 100 million unique TCR sequences. Of the roughly 400 genotyped donors, approximately 80% fell in the genetic ancestry cluster associated with self-reported Caucasian donors. The study was designed to test whether signatures of past pathogen exposure could be identified by cataloging public T cell receptors. The study used immunosequencing to profile the T cell repertoires of 600 to 850 subjects and linked those repertoires to cytomegalovirus serostatus. In addition to the first cohort of 500 to 850 subjects, a separate validation cohort of 120 different subjects was used. The study combined high-throughput TCR immunosequencing, statistical association of individual TCRs with disease status, and machine learning to predict cytomegalovirus infection status. A later analysis re-analyzed previously published TCR beta repertoires from about 730 donors and added high-resolution HLA genotyping to study TCR occurrence patterns. In the later analysis, no new phenotypic data were used to find candidate immune exposures; instead, reliance was placed on TCR beta sequences and their occurrence across donors. To decide whether each TCR beta V gene segment behaved as functional or pseudogenic, an earlier analysis of fewer than 750 of the donors relied on high-throughput TCR beta sequencing. Donor age, sex, ethnicity and CMV serostatus were compiled alongside the repertoire data. Genome-wide SNP genotypes for about 65% of the roughly 670 donors were used in a later genetic analysis, which treated that subset as a discovery cohort. Every repertoire in the discovery cohort had been generated on one and the same sequencing platform. HLA typing covered class I and class II loci at four-digit resolution. Typing coverage differed by locus: A, B, C, DRB1 and DQB1 were typed in roughly 620-630 donors, DQA1 in 500 to 550, DPA1 in over 600, and DPB1 in just under 480. Four or five DR-DQ haplotypes were handled as single units for association and clustering, since linkage in the cohort was strong. Among about 360 genotyped donors of the cohort, an average of around 240,000 unique TCR beta nucleotide sequences were sequenced per donor, roughly 20% of them non-productive.

In total, about 650 healthy bone marrow donors made up the cohort. At the time of sampling, all cohort members were nominally healthy, though unrecorded immune exposures were likely present. The donor was CMV seropositive and was included in the group of 250 to 300 seropositive cohort members. Every donor gave a peripheral blood sample, and the peripheral blood mononuclear cells from that sample were used for TCR beta sequencing. Genomic DNA extraction from the blood cell samples was performed with the Qiagen DNeasy Blood Extraction Kit. With regard to this clone: Its antigen remains undetermined. No base qualities exist here, and no much larger clone lies one base off it.

Including cysteine and phenylalanine, the CDR3 has 15 amino acids. Only the CDR3 part of the read is kept: 45 bases, read in frame from the first base. The germline V gene supplies CDR1 SGHTA and CDR2 FQGNSA. V gives up 1 base and J gives up 4 bases, and the segment between their germline ends measures 11 bases. The research as a whole found: Because counts were too low, about 15 rarely observed V segments, including chromosome 9 orphons, were left out of the earlier analysis of 587 of the donors. A total of about 180 TCR beta chains were listed by the study as associated with cytomegalovirus. In an earlier analysis of 587 of the donors, most TCR beta V segments appeared in productive rearrangements about 87% or about 30% of the time, broadly matching IMGT annotations. Specific HLA alleles were associated with 15,000 to 20,000 TCR beta sequences at a false discovery rate of 0.05 in a later analysis. Most CMV-associated TCR beta chains appeared to be HLA-restricted in a later analysis, and the HLA associations seemed to be driven largely by CMV exposure. A later genetic analysis associated a missense DCLRE1C variant with V-gene and J-gene trimming of TCR beta chains, and an independent cohort replicated the association. Immune exposure information for the cohort was limited to CMV serostatus. Most TCR sequences were observed very rarely across donors, whereas some public TCRs were present in many individuals. The cohort was sequenced for TCR beta chains only, and without alpha or paired-chain data the features that could be detected were limited. Some IMGT-functional V segments, including TRBV6-2 and TRBV6-3, could not be distinguished by the 87-base-pair reads and were therefore excluded. A further reported finding was that TCR beta sequences accurately predicted the HLA-A and HLA-B alleles for most subjects in the first cohort. Assigning TCR associations to individual alleles was difficult when HLA alleles, especially DR and DQ, strongly co-occurred. Correlated functional status among segregating V segments might be attributable to linkage disequilibrium, but an unknown experimental factor could not be ruled out. In a later analysis, HLA-associated TCR beta chains showed more clonal expansion and lower generation probabilities than non-associated chains that were equally common. In vitro tests confirmed that a few of the cytomegalovirus-associated TCR beta chains recognize cytomegalovirus antigens. The presence/absence analyses assumed that sequencing depth was roughly uniform across donors, and that assumption may not be true. The authors suggested that the approach could potentially be extended to other disease states and immunological phenotypes. According to a later genetic analysis, donors in an Asian-associated ancestry cluster had fewer N-insertions in productive TCRs than the approximately 700-donor mean. In a later analysis, TCR association rates were found to vary across HLA loci, with the most associated TCRs seen for DRB1 alleles and the fewest for HLA-C alleles. Because HLA typing was unavailable for some donors at each locus, only the typed subset was used in association tests. According to a later analysis, parvovirus B19, influenza, CMV and Epstein-Barr virus appeared linked to several top co-occurrence clusters. The sequencing pipeline was judged likely to have produced a cluster of highly shared sequence variants as a technical artifact. The classifier was reported to diagnose cytomegalovirus status with high specificity and sensitivity in both the original and validation cohorts.

Receptor libraries were prepared by the immunoSEQ multiplex PCR assay. For the multiplex PCR, a mixture combining 60 forward primers for TCR Vbeta segments and 13 reverse primers for TCR Jbeta segments was used. The CDR3 region of rearranged TCR beta genes was amplified from genomic DNA with a multiplex PCR assay. Amplified TCR beta libraries were sequenced as 87-base-pair reads on the Illumina HiSeq System. Processing in the source paper ran as follows. A later analysis counted 65 million to 90 million unique TCR beta chains across the 640 or so repertoires, and 9.5 million to 11 million of these chains were shared by at least two donors. To remove PCR and sequencing errors, raw reads were error-corrected and collapsed into unique sequences using a nearest-neighbor algorithm that merged closely related sequences. Alignment of CDR3 sequences to IMGT reference sequences was used to assign V, D and J gene segments. For a sequence to be retained, a match of at least six nucleotides was required to both a V gene segment and a J gene segment. Rearrangements were called productive when the CDR3 lacked stop codons and stayed in frame with V and J; all others were non-productive. Following IMGT convention, CDR3 was defined as the stretch from the second conserved V-encoded cysteine up to the conserved J-encoded phenylalanine. In an earlier analysis of around 640 of the donors, sequences lacking an unambiguous match to a single V gene segment were excluded. In an earlier analysis of several hundred of the donors, V segments were called functional above 56.7% productive rearrangements and were called segregating when the between-donor standard deviation exceeded 5%. To diagnose cytomegalovirus status from the catalog of TCR beta chain sequences, a statistical classification framework was built. In a later analysis, TCR nucleotide sequences were compared against IMGT/GENE-DB human TR gene sequences so that V and J genes could be assigned. In a later analysis, CDR3 sequences and most-parsimonious VDJ recombination scenarios were assigned using the TCRdist pipeline. In a later analysis, each TCR beta chain was defined by its CDR3 amino acid sequence together with its V-gene family, and reads without a unique V-gene family were excluded. To address suspected cross-contamination and a sequencing artifact, a later analysis removed over 500 highly shared, low-generation-probability nucleotide sequences. In a later analysis, a clonal expansion index was calculated for each public chain from normalized within-repertoire ranks of inferred template counts. In a later analysis, generation probabilities were computed with a VDJ recombination model fitted to out-of-frame rearrangements, and the resulting probabilities were checked against IGoR. A later analysis scored TCR-TCR, TCR-HLA and TCR-CMV co-occurrence with hypergeometric tests, applying a repertoire-size bias correction to TCR pairs. To estimate false discovery rates, a later analysis permuted the HLA or CMV assignments 20 times. In a later analysis, co-occurring TCRs were grouped with DBSCAN, and TCRdist sequence similarity was added when clustering was performed within HLA-allele-positive subsets. Repertoires with fewer than 30,000 or more than 120,000 public chains, plus five repertoires with anomalous nucleotide sharing, were excluded from co-occurrence clustering. What TCRdb holds here is the immuneACCESS table cut down to in-frame rearrangements. Part of the clones is not present; checked against another copy, under half of the missing clones reflect an unresolved V gene, and the others are unexplained. The DNA was the basis for D and trimming; V, J and clone size are from that table. The table for this sample lists about 120,000 clones; over 65% of them were counted only once. Jointly, the top ten make up roughly 2.5% of the sample.

The sequence joins TRBV7-2 to TRBJ1-5; the D gene cannot be resolved reliably. Sequenced: PBMCs. The TCR sequence derives from a woman aged 40 to 50 in good health and CMV-seropositive. The CDR3 loop reads CASSLEYGSNQPQHF. The nucleotides read TGTGCCAGCAGCTTAGAATATGGGAGTAATCAGCCCCAGCATTTT.